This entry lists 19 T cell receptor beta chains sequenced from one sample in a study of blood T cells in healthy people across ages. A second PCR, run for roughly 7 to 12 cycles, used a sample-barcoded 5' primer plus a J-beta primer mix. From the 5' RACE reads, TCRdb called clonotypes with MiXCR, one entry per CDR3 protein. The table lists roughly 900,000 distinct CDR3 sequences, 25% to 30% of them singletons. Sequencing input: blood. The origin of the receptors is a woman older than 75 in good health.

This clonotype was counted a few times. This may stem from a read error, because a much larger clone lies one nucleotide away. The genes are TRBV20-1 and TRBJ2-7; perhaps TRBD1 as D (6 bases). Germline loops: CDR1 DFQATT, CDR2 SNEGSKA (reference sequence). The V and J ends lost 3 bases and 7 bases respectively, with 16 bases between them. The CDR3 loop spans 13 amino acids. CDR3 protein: CSASQLDRNEQYF. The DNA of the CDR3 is TGCAGTGCTAGCCAACTAGACAGGAATGAGCAGTACTTC.

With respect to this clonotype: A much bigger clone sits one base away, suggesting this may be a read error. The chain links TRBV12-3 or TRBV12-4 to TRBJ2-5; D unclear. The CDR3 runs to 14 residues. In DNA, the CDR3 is TGTGTCAGCAGTTTGGCCCCCCCCATCAATGAGCAGTACTTC. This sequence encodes CVSSLAPPINEQYF.

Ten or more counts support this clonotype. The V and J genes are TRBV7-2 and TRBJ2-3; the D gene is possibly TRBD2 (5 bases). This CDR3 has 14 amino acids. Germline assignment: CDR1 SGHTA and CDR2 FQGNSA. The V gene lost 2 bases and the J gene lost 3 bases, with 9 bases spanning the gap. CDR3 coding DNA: TGTGCCAGCAGCTTACTCGGGGAAACAGATACGCAGTATTTT. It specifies CASSLLGETDTQYF. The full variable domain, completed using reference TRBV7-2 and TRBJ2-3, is GAGVSQSPSNKVTEKGKDVELRCDPISGHTALYWYRQSLGQGLEFLIYFQGNSAPDKSGLPSDRFSAERTGGSVSTLTIQRTQQEDSAVYLCASSLLGETDTQYFGPGTRLTVL.

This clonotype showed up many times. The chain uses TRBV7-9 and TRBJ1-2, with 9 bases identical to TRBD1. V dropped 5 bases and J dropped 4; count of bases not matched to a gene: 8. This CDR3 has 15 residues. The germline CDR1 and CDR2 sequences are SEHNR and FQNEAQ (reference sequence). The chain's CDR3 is CASSQQGAGSYGYTF. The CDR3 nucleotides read TGTGCCAGCAGCCAACAGGGGGCGGGATCCTATGGCTACACCTTC.

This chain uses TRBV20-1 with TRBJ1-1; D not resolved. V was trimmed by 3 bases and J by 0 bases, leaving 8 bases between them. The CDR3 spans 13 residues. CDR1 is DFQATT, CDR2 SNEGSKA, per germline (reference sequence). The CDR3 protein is CSASGKMNTEAFF. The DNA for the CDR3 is TGCAGTGCTAGCGGGAAGATGAACACTGAAGCTTTCTTT.

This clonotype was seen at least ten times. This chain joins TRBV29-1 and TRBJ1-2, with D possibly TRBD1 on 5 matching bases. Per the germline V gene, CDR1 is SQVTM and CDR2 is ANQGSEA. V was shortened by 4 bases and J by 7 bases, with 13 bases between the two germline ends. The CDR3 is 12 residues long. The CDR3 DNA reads TGCAGCGTTGGACAGAGGTCAAGTGGCTACACCTTC. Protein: CSVGQRSSGYTF.

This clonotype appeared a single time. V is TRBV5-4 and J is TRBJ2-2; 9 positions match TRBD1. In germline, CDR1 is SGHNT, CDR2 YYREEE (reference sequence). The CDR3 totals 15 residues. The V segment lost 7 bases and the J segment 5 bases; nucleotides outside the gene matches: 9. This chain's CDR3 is CASGGQGKGTGELFF. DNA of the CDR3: TGTGCCAGCGGGGGACAGGGAAAGGGGACCGGGGAGCTGTTTTTT.

The DNA for the CDR3 is TGTGCCACCAGCAGGGAACCGGGACTCGTAGCTTTCTTT. This gives the protein CATSREPGLVAFF. The gene calls are TRBV15 and TRBJ1-1; D may be TRBD1 (5 bases). The germline V gene has CDR1 LNHNV and CDR2 YYDKDF (reference sequence). V lost 3 bases to trimming and J lost 10 bases, with 15 bases between them. CDR3 length: 13 residues. The full variable domain, in which reference TRBV15 and TRBJ1-1 provide the parts outside the CDR3, is DAMVIQNPRYQVTQFGKPVTLSCSQTLNHNVMYWYQQKSSQAPKLLFHYYDKDFNNEADTPDNFQSRRPNTSFCFLDIRSPGLGDTAMYLCATSREPGLVAFFGQGTRLTVV.

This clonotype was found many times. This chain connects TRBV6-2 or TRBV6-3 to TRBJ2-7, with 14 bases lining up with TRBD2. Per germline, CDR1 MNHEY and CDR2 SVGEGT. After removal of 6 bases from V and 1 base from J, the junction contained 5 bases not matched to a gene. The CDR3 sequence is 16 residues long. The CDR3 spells CASRRTSGGKSYEQYF. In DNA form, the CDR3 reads TGTGCCAGCAGAAGGACTAGCGGGGGGAAATCCTACGAGCAGTACTTC.

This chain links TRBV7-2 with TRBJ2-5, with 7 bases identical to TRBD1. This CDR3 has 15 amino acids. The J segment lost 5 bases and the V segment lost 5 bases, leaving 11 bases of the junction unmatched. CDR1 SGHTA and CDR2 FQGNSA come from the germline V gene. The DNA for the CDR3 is TGTGCCAGCAGCCCTTGGACAGGTCTGAGGGAGACCCAGTACTTC. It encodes CASSPWTGLRETQYF.

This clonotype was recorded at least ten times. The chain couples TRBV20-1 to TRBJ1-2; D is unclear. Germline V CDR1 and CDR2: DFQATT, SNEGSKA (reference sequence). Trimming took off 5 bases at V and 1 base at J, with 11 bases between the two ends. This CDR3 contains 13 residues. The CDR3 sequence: CSAPQTVNYGYTF. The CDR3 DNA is TGCAGTGCTCCTCAGACGGTTAACTATGGCTACACCTTC.

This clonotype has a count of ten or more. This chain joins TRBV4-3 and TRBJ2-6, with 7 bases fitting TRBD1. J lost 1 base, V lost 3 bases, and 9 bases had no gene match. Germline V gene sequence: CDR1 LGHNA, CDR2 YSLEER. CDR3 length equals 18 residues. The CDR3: CASSQDRFSLSGANVLTF. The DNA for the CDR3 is TGCGCCAGCAGCCAGGACAGGTTCTCTCTGTCTGGGGCCAACGTCCTGACTTTC.

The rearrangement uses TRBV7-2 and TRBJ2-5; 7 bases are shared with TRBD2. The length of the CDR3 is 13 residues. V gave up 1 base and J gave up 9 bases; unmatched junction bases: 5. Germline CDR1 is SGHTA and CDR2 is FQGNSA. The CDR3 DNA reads TGTGCCAGCAGCTTAGTAGGGGAGGGGTCCCAGTACTTC. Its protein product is CASSLVGEGSQYF.

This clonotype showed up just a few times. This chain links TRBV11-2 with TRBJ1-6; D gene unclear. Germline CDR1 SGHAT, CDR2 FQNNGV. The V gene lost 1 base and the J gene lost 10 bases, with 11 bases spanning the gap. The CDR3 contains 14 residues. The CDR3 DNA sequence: TGTGCCAGCAGCTTAGCGCCGGGTCGATCACCCCTCCACTTT. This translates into CASSLAPGRSPLHF.

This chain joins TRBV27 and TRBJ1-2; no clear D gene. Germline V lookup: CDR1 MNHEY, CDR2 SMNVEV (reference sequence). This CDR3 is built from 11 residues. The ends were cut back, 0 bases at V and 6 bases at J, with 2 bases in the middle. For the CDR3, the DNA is TGTGCCAGCAGTTTATCCCATGGCTACACCTTC. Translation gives CASSLSHGYTF.

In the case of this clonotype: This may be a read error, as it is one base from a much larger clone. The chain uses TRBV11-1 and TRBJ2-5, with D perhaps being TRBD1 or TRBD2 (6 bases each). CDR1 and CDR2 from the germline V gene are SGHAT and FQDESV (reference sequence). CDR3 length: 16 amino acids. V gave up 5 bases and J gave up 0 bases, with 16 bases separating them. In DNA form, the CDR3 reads TGTGCCAGCAGCCCCAAGGGGGGACGTAACCAAGAGACCCAGTACTTC. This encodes CASSPKGGRNQETQYF.

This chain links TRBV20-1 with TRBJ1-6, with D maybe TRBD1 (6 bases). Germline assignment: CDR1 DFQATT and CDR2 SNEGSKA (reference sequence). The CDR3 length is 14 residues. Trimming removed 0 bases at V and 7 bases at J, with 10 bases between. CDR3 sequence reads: CSAREGRGNSPLHF. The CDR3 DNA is TGCAGTGCTAGAGAGGGCAGGGGCAATTCACCCCTCCACTTT.

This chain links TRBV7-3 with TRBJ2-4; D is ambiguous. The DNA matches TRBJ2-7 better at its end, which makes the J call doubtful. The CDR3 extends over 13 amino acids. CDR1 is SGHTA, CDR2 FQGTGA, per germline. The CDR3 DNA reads TGTGCCAGCAGCCAAGAAACCACCTACGAGCAGTACTTC. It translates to CASSQETTYEQYF.

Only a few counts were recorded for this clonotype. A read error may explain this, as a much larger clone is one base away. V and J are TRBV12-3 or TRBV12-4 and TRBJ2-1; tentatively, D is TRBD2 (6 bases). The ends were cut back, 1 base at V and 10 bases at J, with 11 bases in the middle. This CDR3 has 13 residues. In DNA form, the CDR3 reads TGTGCCAGCAGTTTAGGACTAGAGTACGAGCAGTTCTTC. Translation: CASSLGLEYEQFF.